This T cell receptor (beta chain) was captured in a study of Tregs in tolerant kidney transplant recipients. Note on this clone: The antigen is unknown.

Germline V gene lookup returns CDR1 MGHRA and CDR2 YSYEKL. The CDR3 runs to 13 residues. J lost 12 bases, V lost 3 bases, and 8 bases had no gene match. Generated by immunoSEQ multiplex PCR, the TCRdb table keeps only in-frame clones and is missing some. This repertoire shows about 83,000 clones, more than 95% found once; its top ten account for approximately 0.56%. General study points: Biological reproducibility was not directly addressed in this study. Some patients' samples used different primers over time, so nucleotide sequences weren't comparable. Findings come from small patient numbers and require larger validation.

Thawed PBMCs were FACS-sorted into unstimulated CD4+CD25+CD127- regulatory T cells, CD4+CD25- non-regulatory cells, CD4 and CD8 cells. V and J are TRBV4-1 and TRBJ2-7; TRBD2 matches 10 bases. The sample was CD4+ T cells from blood, taken before the transplant. This TCR derives from a human donor who received a combined kidney and bone marrow transplant. The CDR3: CASSHPRTSGMYF. CDR3 nucleotides: TGCGCCAGCAGCCATCCCAGGACTAGCGGTATGTACTTC.